The next 27 T cell receptor beta chains were all read from a single sample in a study of blood T cell repertoires in COVID-19. Here immunoSEQ multiplex PCR was the method, and the copy in TCRdb shows in-frame clones only, minus some. In the table there are under 250,000 clones, 84% of which are singletons. The sample consisted of peripheral blood. These TCRs come from a human donor in a cohort sampled during active COVID-19.

This clone was seen more than once but under ten times. The chain recombines TRBV27 with TRBJ2-7, with 13 positions matching TRBD2. This CDR3 contains 15 residues. The trim removed 4 bases at V and 4 bases at J, leaving 4 bases unmatched. In germline, CDR1 is MNHEY, CDR2 SMNVEV (reference sequence). CDR3 bases: TGTGCCAGCAGTTCGACTAGCGGGAGGTTATACGAGCAGTACTTC. This codes for CASSSTSGRLYEQYF.

J is TRBJ2-3 and V is TRBV30; 13 positions match TRBD2. Germline-derived CDR1 and CDR2 are GTSNPN and SVGIG (reference sequence). After removal of 1 base from V and 2 bases from J, the junction contained 6 bases not matched to a gene. The CDR3 length is 17 residues. The CDR3 DNA reads as TGTGCCTGGAGTGCGCCGGGACTAGCGGGAATCACAGATACGCAGTATTTT. Its protein is CAWSAPGLAGITDTQYF.

This chain joins TRBV27 and TRBJ2-1, with 8 nucleotides matching TRBD1. Germline V CDR1 and CDR2: MNHEY, SMNVEV (reference sequence). The J segment lost 2 bases and the V segment lost 5 bases, leaving 5 bases of the junction unmatched. This CDR3 is built from 15 residues. The CDR3 region is CASSTGTGPYNEQFF. The CDR3, as DNA: TGTGCCAGCAGTACCGGGACAGGACCCTACAATGAGCAGTTCTTC.

The gene calls are TRBV6-6 and TRBJ1-2; D gene uncertain. Germline V lookup: CDR1 MNHNY, CDR2 SVGAGI (reference sequence). V dropped 2 bases and J dropped 4 bases, with 8 bases sitting between them. This CDR3 region has 13 residues. The CDR3 sequence: CASSYEEIYGYTF. The CDR3 DNA follows: TGTGCCAGCAGTTACGAGGAAATCTATGGCTACACCTTC.

The chain carries TRBV5-1 and TRBJ1-3; D ambiguous. There are 14 residues in the CDR3. Germline CDR1 SGHRS, CDR2 YFSETQ. With 4 bases removed from V and 6 bases from J, the gap between germline ends came to 14 bases. The CDR3 sequence: CASSPGRSLNTIYF. The CDR3 DNA reads as TGCGCCAGCAGCCCGGGGAGAAGCTTAAACACCATATATTTT.

The rearrangement joins TRBV7-2 to TRBJ2-7; 9 positions agree with TRBD2. This CDR3 comprises 15 residues. Germline V gene sequence: CDR1 SGHTA, CDR2 FQGNSA. J gave up 7 bases and V 5 bases, and 12 bases lay outside the gene matches. This chain's CDR3 is CASSDRLAGAGEQYF. The CDR3 DNA sequence: TGTGCCAGCAGCGACAGGTTAGCGGGAGCGGGGGAGCAGTACTTC.

This clone was seen a few times. V gene TRBV7-8 combines with J gene TRBJ1-1, with D possibly being TRBD1 (5 bases). The CDR3 is made up of 14 amino acids. V lost 5 bases to trimming and J lost 3 bases, with 13 bases between them. Per germline, CDR1 SGHVS and CDR2 FQNEAQ. The chain's CDR3 is CASSLLDSYTEAFF. As DNA, the CDR3 is TGTGCCAGCAGCCTCCTTGACAGCTACACTGAAGCTTTCTTT.

This clone has at least ten counts. The gene calls are TRBV27 and TRBJ2-5; D unclear. Germline CDR1 MNHEY, CDR2 SMNVEV (reference sequence). The V gene lost 2 bases and the J gene lost 2 bases, with 9 bases spanning the gap. This CDR3 has 14 amino acids. The CDR3 region is CASSLRARQETQYF. CDR3 DNA: TGTGCCAGCAGTTTACGCGCAAGACAAGAGACCCAGTACTTC.

This rearrangement joins TRBV29-1 to TRBJ1-2, with 7 bases fitting TRBD1. J lost 5 bases, V lost 2 bases, and 11 bases had no gene match. CDR3 size: 15 residues. Germline V gives CDR1 SQVTM, CDR2 ANQGSEA. In DNA form, the CDR3 reads TGCAGCGTTGAAAAGGCGTCGACAGGGTTTTATGGCTACACCTTC. Encoded protein: CSVEKASTGFYGYTF.

The chain is built from TRBV6-6 and TRBJ1-2; tentatively, D is TRBD1 (5 bases). Germline CDR1 is MNHNY and CDR2 is SVGAGI (reference sequence). Trimming shortened V by 4 bases and J by 4 bases, and 16 bases separated the two germline ends. This CDR3 has 15 residues. The CDR3 protein is CASSFETNGGYGYTF. The CDR3 DNA sequence: TGTGCCAGCAGTTTCGAGACGAACGGGGGCTATGGCTACACCTTC.

This rearrangement joins TRBV6-1 to TRBJ2-7; 7 bases align to TRBD1. This CDR3 is 15 amino acids long. Germline-derived CDR1 and CDR2 are MNHNS and SASEGT. Trimming at V came to 3 bases and at J to 2 bases, leaving 7 bases not matched to a gene. The CDR3 nucleotides are TGTGCCAGCAGTGACCCGGGACAGCTCCCCTACGAGCAGTACTTC. Translating gives CASSDPGQLPYEQYF.

The V call is TRBV20-1, the J call TRBJ1-2; 8 bases fit TRBD1. The CDR3 is 14 amino acids. Germline CDR1 DFQATT, CDR2 SNEGSKA (reference sequence). J gave up 8 bases and V 3 bases, and 11 bases lay outside the gene matches. The DNA of the CDR3 is TGCAGTGCTAGTCAGACCACAGGGGGGGGAGGCTACACCTTC. Protein: CSASQTTGGGGYTF.

This clone occurred many times. The chain uses TRBV27 and TRBJ1-4; 8 nucleotides line up with TRBD1. CDR3 length: 15 amino acids. The trim removed 5 bases at V and 3 bases at J, leaving 5 bases unmatched. The germline gives CDR1 MNHEY, CDR2 SMNVEV (reference sequence). CDR3 in amino acids: CASSTTGAANEKLFF. The CDR3 coding sequence is TGTGCCAGCAGTACGACAGGGGCGGCTAATGAAAAACTGTTTTTT. The variable domain in full, completed from reference TRBV27 and TRBJ1-4, reads EAQVTQNPRYLITVTGKKLTVTCSQNMNHEYMSWYRQDPGLGLRQIYYSMNVEVTDKGDVPEGYKVSRKEKRNFPLILESPSPNQTSLYFCASSTTGAANEKLFFGSGTQLSVL.

The gene calls are TRBV18 and TRBJ2-3; perhaps TRBD1 as D (5 bases). The CDR3 sequence is 13 residues long. Trimming removed 6 bases at V and 4 bases at J, with 11 bases between. From germline, CDR1 is KGHSH and CDR2 LQKENI. The CDR3 loop reads CASSRREPDTQYF. DNA for the CDR3: TGTGCCAGCTCCCGCAGGGAACCAGATACGCAGTATTTT.

The chain couples TRBV5-1 to TRBJ2-6, with 7 bases matching TRBD1. Germline CDR1 SGHRS, CDR2 YFSETQ. J was trimmed by 1 base and V by 2 bases; bases with no gene match: 18. CDR3 length: 21 amino acids. DNA of the CDR3: TGCGCCAGCAGCTTACCTGTAGACCGGGACAGAAGCTTGTCTGGGGCCAACGTCCTGACTTTC. Translated, it gives CASSLPVDRDRSLSGANVLTF.

The gene calls are TRBV19 and TRBJ2-7, with D tentatively TRBD1 (5 bases). V was clipped by 4 bases and J by 3 bases, with 13 bases between them. This CDR3 has 14 residues. Germline CDR1 is LNHDA and CDR2 is SQIVND (reference sequence). CDR3 DNA sequence: TGTGCCAGTAGTACCTCGGACACCTACTACGAGCAGTACTTC. Its translation: CASSTSDTYYEQYF.

The CDR3 DNA follows: TGTGCCAGCAGCCGCGAACTAGCGGCAGATACGCAGTATTTT. This sequence encodes CASSRELAADTQYF. This sequence joins TRBV5-4 and TRBJ2-3; the match to TRBD2 covers 8 bases. The length of the CDR3 is 14 residues. Trimming cost V 4 bases and J 4 bases; bases outside gene matches: 5. The germline V gene encodes CDR1 SGHNT and CDR2 YYREEE (reference sequence).

This clone was found once. This chain joins TRBV11-2 and TRBJ1-4, with D possibly matching TRBD1 (5 bases). V was pared by 1 base and J by 4 bases, with 10 bases between. There are 15 residues in the CDR3. Germline V gene sequence: CDR1 SGHAT, CDR2 FQNNGV. This CDR3 reads CASSLVAGLNEKLFF. The DNA of the CDR3 is TGTGCCAGCAGCTTAGTAGCGGGGCTTAATGAAAAACTGTTTTTT.

J is TRBJ2-1 and V is TRBV27; tentatively, D is TRBD2 (5 bases). V lost 2 bases and J 3 bases, leaving 11 bases between the germline ends. The CDR3 is 15 residues long. Germline CDR1 is MNHEY and CDR2 is SMNVEV (reference sequence). CDR3 bases: TGTGCCAGCAGTTTAAGGCTAGCTGGCTACAATGAGCAGTTCTTC. Translating gives CASSLRLAGYNEQFF.

The genes are TRBV2 and TRBJ2-7, with 9 bases matching TRBD2. Germline V gene lookup returns CDR1 SNHLY and CDR2 FYNNEI. This CDR3 has 15 residues. Losses at the gene ends were 6 bases for V and 1 base for J; bases not matched to a gene: 7. CDR3 DNA sequence: TGTGCCAGCAGCACGGGGACTAGCCGGTCCTACGAGCAGTACTTC. Encoded protein: CASSTGTSRSYEQYF.

CDR3 DNA: TGTGCCAGCAGTTTAGGAGGGGCGGGGGTTGGGACAGATACGCAGTATTTT. It is translated as CASSLGGAGVGTDTQYF. The chain links TRBV27 to TRBJ2-3; TRBD2 aligns across 7 bases. The CDR3 extends over 17 amino acids. Germline values: CDR1 MNHEY, CDR2 SMNVEV (reference sequence). V shed 2 bases, J shed 3 bases, and the junction held 11 bases outside the gene matches.

The gene calls are TRBV29-1 and TRBJ2-7, with D unclear. The germline CDR1 and CDR2 sequences are SQVTM and ANQGSEA. With 8 bases removed from V and 3 bases from J, the gap between germline ends came to 11 bases. CDR3 length equals 11 residues. The CDR3 nucleotides read TGCAGCATAGACAACAACTACGAGCAGTACTTC. Protein product: CSIDNNYEQYF.

The genes are TRBV30 and TRBJ1-6, with 9 bases identical to TRBD1. The CDR3 extends over 16 amino acids. Germline trimming cut 2 bases from V and 1 base from J; bases unmatched to any gene: 3. CDR1 and CDR2 from the germline V gene are GTSNPN and SVGIG (reference sequence). CDR3 nucleotides: TGTGCCTGGAGTTTGACAGGGGGGTCCTATAATTCACCCCTCCACTTT. This gives the protein CAWSLTGGSYNSPLHF.

The chain is built from TRBV5-1 and TRBJ2-5; 7 nucleotides align to TRBD2. This CDR3 spans 14 amino acids. J gave up 4 bases and V 2 bases, and 5 bases lay outside the gene matches. Germline CDR1 reads SGHRS; CDR2 reads YFSETQ. Here the CDR3 DNA reads TGCGCCAGCAGCTTAGGCGGGAGTGGAGAGACCCAGTACTTC. As protein: CASSLGGSGETQYF.

This clone was detected only once. The gene calls are TRBV4-2 and TRBJ2-2; D might be TRBD1 (6 bases). Germline CDR1 LGHNA, CDR2 YNFKEQ. The length of the CDR3 is 18 residues. Trimming pared 4 bases from V and 0 bases from J, leaving 18 bases between. CDR3 loop: CASSLHRGQLANTGELFF. The CDR3 DNA is TGTGCCAGCAGCCTGCACAGAGGACAGCTCGCGAACACCGGGGAGCTGTTTTTT.

The genes are TRBV10-3 and TRBJ2-1; 7 bases map to TRBD2. Per germline, CDR1 ENHRY and CDR2 SYGVKD. With 6 bases clipped from V and 2 bases from J, the junction kept 16 bases outside the gene matches. The length of the CDR3 is 18 residues. CDR3 region: CAISFHTPWREPYNEQFF. CDR3 nucleotides: TGTGCCATCAGCTTCCACACTCCGTGGCGGGAGCCCTACAATGAGCAGTTCTTC.

V and J are TRBV19 and TRBJ2-1; 9 bases match TRBD1. In germline, CDR1 is LNHDA, CDR2 SQIVND (reference sequence). CDR3 length: 12 amino acids. J was trimmed by 5 bases and V by 10 bases; bases with no gene match: 3. In DNA form, the CDR3 reads TGTGCCACCTGGGACAGGGACAATGAGCAGTTCTTC. This codes for CATWDRDNEQFF.